This TCR beta chain was sequenced during a study of blood T cell repertoires in COVID-19. Study at large: The United States, Italy and Spain supplied acute and convalescent COVID-19 samples. From T cells, B-cell-depleted T cells, or PBMCs came the material, which was cDNA or gDNA.

Per the study methods: Estimates of nucleated cell counts were drawn from the amplification of reference gene primers. Libraries were prepared by immunoSEQ multiplex PCR; TCRdb keeps only in-frame clonotypes and omits some of them. From that table come the V and J calls and clone size; the DNA was used to work out D and trimming. The sample consists of approximately 170,000 clones, roughly four fifths of them appearing once. Germline V gene sequence: CDR1 SGHTA, CDR2 FQGNSA. The ends lost 3 bases at V and 10 bases at J; junction bases unmatched: 4. This CDR3 contains 14 residues. The specimen was peripheral blood. J is TRBJ1-6 and V is TRBV7-2; TRBD1 matches 9 bases. The sequence was collected from a woman aged 80 or older with acute or convalescent COVID-19. The CDR3 nucleotides are TGTGCCAGCAGCTTTTACAGGGGGCAGTCACCCCTCCACTTT. It yields the protein CASSFYRGQSPLHF.